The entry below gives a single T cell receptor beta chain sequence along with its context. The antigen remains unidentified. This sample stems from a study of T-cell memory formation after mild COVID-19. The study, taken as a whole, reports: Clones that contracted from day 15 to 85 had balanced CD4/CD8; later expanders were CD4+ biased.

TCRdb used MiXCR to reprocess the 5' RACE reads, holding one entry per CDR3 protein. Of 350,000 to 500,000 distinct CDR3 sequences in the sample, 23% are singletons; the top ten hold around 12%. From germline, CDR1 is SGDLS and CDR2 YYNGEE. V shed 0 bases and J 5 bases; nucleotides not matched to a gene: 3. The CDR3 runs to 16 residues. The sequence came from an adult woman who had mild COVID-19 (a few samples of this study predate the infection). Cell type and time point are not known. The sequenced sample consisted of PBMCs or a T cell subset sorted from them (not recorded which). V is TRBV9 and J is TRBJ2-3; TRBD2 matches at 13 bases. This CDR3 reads CASSVVLAGGLDTQYF. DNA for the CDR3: TGTGCCAGCAGCGTAGTACTAGCGGGGGGGCTAGATACGCAGTATTTT. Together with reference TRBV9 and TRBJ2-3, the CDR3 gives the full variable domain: DSGVTQTPKHLITATGQRVTLRCSPRSGDLSVYWYQQSLDQGLQFLIQYYNGEERAKGNILERFSAQQFPDLHSELNLSSLELGDSALYFCASSVVLAGGLDTQYFGPGTRLTVL.